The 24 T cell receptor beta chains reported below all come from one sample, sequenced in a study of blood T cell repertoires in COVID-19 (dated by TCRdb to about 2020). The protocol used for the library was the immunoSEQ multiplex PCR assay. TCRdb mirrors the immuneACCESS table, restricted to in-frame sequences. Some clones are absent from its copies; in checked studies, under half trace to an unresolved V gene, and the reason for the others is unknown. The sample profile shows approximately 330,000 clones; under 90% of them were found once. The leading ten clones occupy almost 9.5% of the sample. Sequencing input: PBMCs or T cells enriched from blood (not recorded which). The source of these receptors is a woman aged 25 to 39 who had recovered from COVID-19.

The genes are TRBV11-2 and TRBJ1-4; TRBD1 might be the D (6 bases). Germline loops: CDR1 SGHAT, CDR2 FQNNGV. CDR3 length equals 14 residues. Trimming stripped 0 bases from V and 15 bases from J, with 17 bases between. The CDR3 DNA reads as TGTGCCAGCAGCTTAGACAGGGGCGGCGATGGGGTGTTTTTT. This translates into CASSLDRGGDGVFF.

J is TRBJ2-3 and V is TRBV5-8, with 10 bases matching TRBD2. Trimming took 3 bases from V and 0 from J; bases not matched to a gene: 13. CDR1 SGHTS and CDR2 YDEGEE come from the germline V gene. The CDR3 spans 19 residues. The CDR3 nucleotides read TGTGCCAGCAGCTCGATACTAACAACTAGCGGGGCCAGCACAGATACGCAGTATTTT. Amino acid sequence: CASSSILTTSGASTDTQYF.

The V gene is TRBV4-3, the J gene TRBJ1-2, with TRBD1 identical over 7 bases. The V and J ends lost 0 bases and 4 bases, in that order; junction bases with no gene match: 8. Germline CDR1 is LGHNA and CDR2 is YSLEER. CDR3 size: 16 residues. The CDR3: CASSQEWQGGGYGYTF. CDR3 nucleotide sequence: TGCGCCAGCAGCCAAGAGTGGCAAGGGGGCGGCTATGGCTACACCTTC.

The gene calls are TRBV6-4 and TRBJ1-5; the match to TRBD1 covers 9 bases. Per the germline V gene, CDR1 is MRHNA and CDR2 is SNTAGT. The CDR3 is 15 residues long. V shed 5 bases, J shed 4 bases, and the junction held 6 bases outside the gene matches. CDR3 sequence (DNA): TGTGCCAGCAGTCCCGGGACAGGGCCTAATCAGCCCCAGCATTTT. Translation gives CASSPGTGPNQPQHF.

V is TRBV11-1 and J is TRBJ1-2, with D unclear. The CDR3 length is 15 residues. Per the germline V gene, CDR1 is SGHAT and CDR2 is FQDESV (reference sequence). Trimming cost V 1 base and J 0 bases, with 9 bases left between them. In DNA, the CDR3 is TGTGCCAGCAGCTTAGGGGCAGGCGCTAACTATGGCTACACCTTC. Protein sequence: CASSLGAGANYGYTF.

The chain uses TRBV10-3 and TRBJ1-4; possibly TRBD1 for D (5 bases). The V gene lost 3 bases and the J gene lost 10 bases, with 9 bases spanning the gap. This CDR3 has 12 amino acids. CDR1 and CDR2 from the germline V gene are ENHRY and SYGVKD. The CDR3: CAISDREGKLFF. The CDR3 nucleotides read TGTGCCATCAGTGACAGGGAGGGAAAACTGTTTTTT.

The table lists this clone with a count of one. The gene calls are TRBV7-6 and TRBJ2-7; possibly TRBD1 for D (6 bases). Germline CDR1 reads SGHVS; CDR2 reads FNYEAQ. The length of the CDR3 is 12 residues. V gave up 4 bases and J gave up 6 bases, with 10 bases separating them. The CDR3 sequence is CASSSTGTEQYF. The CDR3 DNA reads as TGTGCCAGCAGCTCTACAGGGACCGAGCAGTACTTC.

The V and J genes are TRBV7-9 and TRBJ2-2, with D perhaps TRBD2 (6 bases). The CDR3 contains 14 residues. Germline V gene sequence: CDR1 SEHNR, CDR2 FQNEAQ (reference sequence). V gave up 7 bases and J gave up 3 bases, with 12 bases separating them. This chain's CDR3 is CASTRLGDTGELFF. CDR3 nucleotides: TGTGCCAGCACCAGACTAGGGGACACCGGGGAGCTGTTTTTT.

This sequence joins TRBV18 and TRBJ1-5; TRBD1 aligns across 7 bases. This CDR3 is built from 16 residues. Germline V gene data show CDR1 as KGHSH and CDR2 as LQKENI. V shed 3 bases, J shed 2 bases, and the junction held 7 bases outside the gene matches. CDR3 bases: TGTGCCAGCTCACCGGGGATGGGGACAGGCAATCAGCCCCAGCATTTT. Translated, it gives CASSPGMGTGNQPQHF.

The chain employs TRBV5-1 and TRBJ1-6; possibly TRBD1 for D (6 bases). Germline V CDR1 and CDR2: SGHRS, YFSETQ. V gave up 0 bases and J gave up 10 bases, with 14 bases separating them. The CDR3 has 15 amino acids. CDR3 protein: CASSLEGHLVSPLHF. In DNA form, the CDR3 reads TGCGCCAGCAGCTTGGAGGGACATCTCGTCTCACCCCTCCACTTT.

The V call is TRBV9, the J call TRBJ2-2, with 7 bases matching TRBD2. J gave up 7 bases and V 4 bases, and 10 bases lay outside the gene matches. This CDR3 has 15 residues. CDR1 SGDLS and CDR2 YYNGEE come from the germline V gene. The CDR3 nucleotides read TGTGCCAGCAGCCTAGGGACTACCTACGACGGGGAGCTGTTTTTT. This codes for CASSLGTTYDGELFF.

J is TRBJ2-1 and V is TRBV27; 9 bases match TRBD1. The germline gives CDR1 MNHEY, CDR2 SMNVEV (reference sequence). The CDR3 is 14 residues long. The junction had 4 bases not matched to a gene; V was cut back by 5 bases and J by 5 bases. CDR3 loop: CASSLGQGHNEQFF. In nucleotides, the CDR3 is TGTGCCAGCAGTCTAGGACAGGGGCACAATGAGCAGTTCTTC.

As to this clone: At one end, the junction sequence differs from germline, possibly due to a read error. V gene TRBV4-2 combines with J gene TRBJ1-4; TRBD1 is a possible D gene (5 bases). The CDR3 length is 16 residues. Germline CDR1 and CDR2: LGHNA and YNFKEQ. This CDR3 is CASSKERPGVNEKLFF. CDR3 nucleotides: TGTGCCAGCAGCAAAGAAAGGCCGGGGGTTAATGAAAAACTGTTTTTT.

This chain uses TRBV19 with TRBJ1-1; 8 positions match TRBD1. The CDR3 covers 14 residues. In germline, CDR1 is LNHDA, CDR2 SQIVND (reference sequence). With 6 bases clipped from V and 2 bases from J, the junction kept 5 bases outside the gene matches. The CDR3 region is CASRVQGVNTEAFF. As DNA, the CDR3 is TGTGCCAGTAGAGTACAGGGGGTCAACACTGAAGCTTTCTTT.

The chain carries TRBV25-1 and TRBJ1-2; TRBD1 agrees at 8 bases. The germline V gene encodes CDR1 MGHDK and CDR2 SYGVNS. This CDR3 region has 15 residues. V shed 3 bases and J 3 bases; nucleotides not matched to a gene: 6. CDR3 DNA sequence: TGTGCCAGCAGTGAGTCGGGACAGGATTACTATGGCTACACCTTC. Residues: CASSESGQDYYGYTF.

CDR3 coding DNA: TGTGCCAGCAGTTTAATCCAGACAGATACGCAGTATTTT. Residues: CASSLIQTDTQYF. V and J are TRBV27 and TRBJ2-3, with D unclear. Germline-derived CDR1 and CDR2 are MNHEY and SMNVEV (reference sequence). The CDR3 totals 13 residues. With 2 bases removed from V and 3 bases from J, the gap between germline ends came to 6 bases.

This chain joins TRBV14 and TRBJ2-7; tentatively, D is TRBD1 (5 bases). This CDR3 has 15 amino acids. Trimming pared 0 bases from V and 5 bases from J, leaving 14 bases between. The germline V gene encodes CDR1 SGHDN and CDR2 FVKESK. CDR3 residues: CASSQDNSRAHEQYF. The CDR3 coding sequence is TGTGCCAGCAGCCAAGATAACAGCAGGGCCCACGAGCAGTACTTC.

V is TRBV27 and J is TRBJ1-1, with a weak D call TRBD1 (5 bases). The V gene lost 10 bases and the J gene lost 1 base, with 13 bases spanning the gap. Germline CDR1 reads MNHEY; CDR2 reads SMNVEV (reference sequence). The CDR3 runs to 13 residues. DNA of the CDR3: TGTGCCATGCGGGGGTCTCAGAACACTGAAGCTTTCTTT. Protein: CAMRGSQNTEAFF.

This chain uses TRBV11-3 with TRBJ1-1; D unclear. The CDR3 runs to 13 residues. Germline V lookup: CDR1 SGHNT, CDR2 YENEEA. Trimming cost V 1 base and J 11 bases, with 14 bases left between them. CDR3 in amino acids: CASSLGLRDRAFF. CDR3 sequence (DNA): TGTGCCAGCAGCTTAGGTTTGCGGGATCGGGCTTTCTTT.

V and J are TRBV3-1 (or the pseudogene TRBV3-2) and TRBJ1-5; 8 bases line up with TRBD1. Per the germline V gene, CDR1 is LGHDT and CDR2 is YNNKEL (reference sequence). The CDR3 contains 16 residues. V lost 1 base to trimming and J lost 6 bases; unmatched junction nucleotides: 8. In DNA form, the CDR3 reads TGTGCCAGCAGCCAAGGCCCCCAGGGGGCGACTCAGCCCCAGCATTTT. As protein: CASSQGPQGATQPQHF.

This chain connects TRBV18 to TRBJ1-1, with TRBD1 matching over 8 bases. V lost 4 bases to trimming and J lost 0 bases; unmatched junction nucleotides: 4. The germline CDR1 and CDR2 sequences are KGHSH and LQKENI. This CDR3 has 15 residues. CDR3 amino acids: CASSRTGGMNTEAFF. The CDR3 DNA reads TGTGCCAGCTCACGCACAGGGGGTATGAACACTGAAGCTTTCTTT.

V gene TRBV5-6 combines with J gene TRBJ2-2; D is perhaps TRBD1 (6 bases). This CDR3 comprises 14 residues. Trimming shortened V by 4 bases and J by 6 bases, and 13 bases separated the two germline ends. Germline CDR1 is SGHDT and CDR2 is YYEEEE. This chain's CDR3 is CASSPQGWAGELFF. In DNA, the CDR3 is TGTGCCAGCAGCCCCCAGGGGTGGGCCGGGGAGCTGTTTTTT.

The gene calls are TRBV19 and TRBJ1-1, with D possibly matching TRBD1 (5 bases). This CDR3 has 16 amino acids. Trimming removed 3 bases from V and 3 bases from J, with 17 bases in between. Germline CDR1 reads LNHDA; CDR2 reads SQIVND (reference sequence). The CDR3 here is CASSILFRQLDTEAFF. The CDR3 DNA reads TGTGCCAGTAGTATTTTGTTCCGACAGTTGGACACTGAAGCTTTCTTT. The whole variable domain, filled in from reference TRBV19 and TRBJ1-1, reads DGGITQSPKYLFRKEGQNVTLSCEQNLNHDAMYWYRQDPGQGLRLIYYSQIVNDFQKGDIAEGYSVSREKKESFPLTVTSAQKNPTAFYLCASSILFRQLDTEAFFGQGTRLTVV.

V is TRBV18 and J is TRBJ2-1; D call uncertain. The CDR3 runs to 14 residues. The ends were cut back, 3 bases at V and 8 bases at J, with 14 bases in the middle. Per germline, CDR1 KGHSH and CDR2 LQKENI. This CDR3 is CASSPGLQNDEQFF. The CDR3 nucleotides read TGTGCCAGCTCACCTGGGCTCCAGAACGATGAGCAGTTCTTC.